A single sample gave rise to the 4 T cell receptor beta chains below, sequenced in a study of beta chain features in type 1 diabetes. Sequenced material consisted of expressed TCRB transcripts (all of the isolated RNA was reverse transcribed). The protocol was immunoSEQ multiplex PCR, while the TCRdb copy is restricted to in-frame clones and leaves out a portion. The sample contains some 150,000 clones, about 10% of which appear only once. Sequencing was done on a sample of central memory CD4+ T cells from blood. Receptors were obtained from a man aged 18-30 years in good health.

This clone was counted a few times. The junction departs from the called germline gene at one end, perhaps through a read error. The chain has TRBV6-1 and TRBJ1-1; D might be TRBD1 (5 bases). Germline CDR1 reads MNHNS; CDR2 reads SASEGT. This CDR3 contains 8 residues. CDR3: CASVGAVF. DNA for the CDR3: TGTGCCAGCGTAGGGGCCGTCTTT.

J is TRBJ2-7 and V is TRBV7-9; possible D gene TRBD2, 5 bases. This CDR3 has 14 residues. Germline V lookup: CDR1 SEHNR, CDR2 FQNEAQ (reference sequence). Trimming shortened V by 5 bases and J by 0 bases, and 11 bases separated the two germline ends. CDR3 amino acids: CASSPRANSYEQYF. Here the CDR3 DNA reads TGTGCCAGCAGCCCGAGGGCCAACTCCTACGAGCAGTACTTC.

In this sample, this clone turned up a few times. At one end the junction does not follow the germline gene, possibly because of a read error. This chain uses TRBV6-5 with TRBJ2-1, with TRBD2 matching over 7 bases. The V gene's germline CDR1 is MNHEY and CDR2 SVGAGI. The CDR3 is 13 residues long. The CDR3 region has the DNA TGTGCCAGCAGTTACTCTTCCGGGACTAATAGTCTCTTC. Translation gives CASSYSSGTNSLF.

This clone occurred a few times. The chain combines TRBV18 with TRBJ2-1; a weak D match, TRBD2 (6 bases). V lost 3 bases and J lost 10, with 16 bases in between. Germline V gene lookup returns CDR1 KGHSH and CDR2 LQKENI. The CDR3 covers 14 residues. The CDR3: CASSPASDGSEQFF. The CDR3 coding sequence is TGTGCCAGCTCACCTGCTAGCGATGGGTCGGAGCAGTTCTTC.